This TCR beta chain appears in the sequencing data of a study of control samples from healthy donors and cancer patients. Some clones are missing from TCRdb's copy, which holds only in-frame ones; the method was immunoSEQ multiplex PCR. The table shows over 150,000 clones, with approximately 94% occurring only once. The CDR3 spans 13 residues. The germline CDR1 and CDR2 sequences are MNHNS and SASEGT. Trimming took 6 bases from V and 3 from J, leaving 9 bases between them. The source material was blood. J is TRBJ1-5 and V is TRBV6-1; D is unresolved. The sequence was obtained from a woman between 18 and 29 years old in good health. CDR3 bases: TGTGCCAGCAGACCTTCGATCAATCAGCCCCAGCATTTT. Residues: CASRPSINQPQHF.